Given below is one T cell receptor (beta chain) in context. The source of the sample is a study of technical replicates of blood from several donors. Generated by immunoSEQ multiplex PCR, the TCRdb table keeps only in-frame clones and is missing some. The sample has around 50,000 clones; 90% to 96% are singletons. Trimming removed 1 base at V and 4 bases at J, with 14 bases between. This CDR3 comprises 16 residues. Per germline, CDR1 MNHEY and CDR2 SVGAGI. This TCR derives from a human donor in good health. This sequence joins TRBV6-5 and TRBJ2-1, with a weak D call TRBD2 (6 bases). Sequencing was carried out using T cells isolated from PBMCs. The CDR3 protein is CASSYFWLEGYNEQFF. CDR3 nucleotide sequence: TGTGCCAGCAGTTACTTCTGGCTGGAGGGATACAATGAGCAGTTCTTC.